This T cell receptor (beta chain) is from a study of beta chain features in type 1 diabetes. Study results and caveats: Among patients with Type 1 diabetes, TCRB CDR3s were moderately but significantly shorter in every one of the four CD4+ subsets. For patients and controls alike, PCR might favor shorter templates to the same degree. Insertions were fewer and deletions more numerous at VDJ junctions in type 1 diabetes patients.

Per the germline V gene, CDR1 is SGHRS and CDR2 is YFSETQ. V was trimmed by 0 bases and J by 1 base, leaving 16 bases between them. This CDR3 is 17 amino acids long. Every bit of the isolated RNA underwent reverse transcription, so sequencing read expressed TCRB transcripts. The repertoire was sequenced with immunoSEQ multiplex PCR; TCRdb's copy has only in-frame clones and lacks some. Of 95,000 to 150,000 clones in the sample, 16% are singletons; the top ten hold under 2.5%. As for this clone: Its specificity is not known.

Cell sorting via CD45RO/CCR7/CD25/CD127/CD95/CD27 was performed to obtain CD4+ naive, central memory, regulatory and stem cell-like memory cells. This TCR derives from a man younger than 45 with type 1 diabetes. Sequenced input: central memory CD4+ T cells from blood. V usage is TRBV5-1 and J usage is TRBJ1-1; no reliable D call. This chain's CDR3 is CASSLGGGKFTNTEAFF. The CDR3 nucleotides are TGCGCCAGCAGCTTGGGTGGTGGGAAGTTCACGAACACTGAAGCTTTCTTT.